These T cell receptor beta chains were read from a single sample in a study of CD8 T cells in ankylosing spondylitis. TCRdb reprocessed the 5' RACE reads with MiXCR, giving one entry per CDR3 protein. Counted here are 150,000 to 200,000 distinct CDR3 sequences, roughly 18% occurring once; the ten biggest clones make up around 4.7%. The sample comprised blood, either unsorted or a sorted T cell fraction (not recorded which). Every receptor here comes from a male donor aged 10 to 30 with ankylosing spondylitis or in good health (not recorded which). Both conserved end residues are part of each CDR3. A D gene is named only where the DNA matches it firmly. A row's size may be missing; if present it is once, few, many or a size class.

j_gene,d_gene,abundance,v_gene,CDR3aa,CDR3nt
TRBJ2-5,.,.,TRBV9,CASSVETGEETQYF,TGTGCCAGCAGCGTAGAAACGGGGGAAGAGACCCAGTACTTC
TRBJ1-1,TRBD1,many,TRBV20-1,CSARVAGGAPEAFF,TGCAGTGCTAGAGTGGCAGGGGGCGCCCCTGAAGCTTTCTTT
TRBJ2-1,TRBD2,many,TRBV19,CASSIVDERGPYNEQFF,TGTGCCAGTAGTATTGTGGACGAGCGGGGCCCGTACAATGAGCAGTTCTTC
TRBJ2-1,.,few,TRBV29-1,CSVYLGTSYNEQFF,TGCAGCGTTTATCTTGGGACCTCCTACAATGAGCAGTTCTTC
TRBJ2-1,.,many,TRBV10-3,CAASPREDLNEQFF,TGTGCCGCCTCCCCGAGGGAGGACCTCAATGAGCAGTTCTTC
TRBJ2-5,TRBD1,.,TRBV19,CASSIVTGGVETQYF,TGTGCCAGTAGTATAGTGACAGGGGGCGTGGAGACCCAGTACTTC
TRBJ2-1,TRBD2,many,TRBV11-2,CASSSGLASDEQFF,TGTGCCAGCAGCTCGGGACTAGCAAGCGATGAGCAGTTCTTC
TRBJ2-7,TRBD2,many,TRBV7-2,CASSSGLAGISYEQYF,TGTGCCAGCAGCTCAGGACTAGCGGGAATATCCTACGAGCAGTACTTC
TRBJ2-2,.,many,TRBV6-1,CASSESGYGELFF,TGTGCCAGCAGTGAATCTGGCTACGGGGAGCTGTTTTTT
TRBJ2-2,.,once,TRBV2,CASRVRGLNTGELFF,TGTGCCAGCAGAGTCCGGGGACTCAACACCGGGGAGCTGTTTTTT
TRBJ2-6,.,many,TRBV3-1,CASSQDSPDVPPGANVLTF,TGTGCCAGCAGCCAAGATTCCCCCGACGTACCCCCTGGGGCCAACGTCCTGACTTTC
TRBJ2-2,.,.,TRBV12-3/TRBV12-4,CASSFGANTGELFF,TGTGCCAGCAGTTTTGGAGCGAACACCGGGGAGCTGTTTTTT
TRBJ2-1,.,many,TRBV12-3/TRBV12-4,CASSSGTRPYNEQFF,TGTGCCAGCAGCTCCGGGACACGACCCTACAATGAGCAGTTCTTC